This TCR beta chain originates from a study of identical twins. Overall study findings and caveats: Cross-sectional statistics, not tracking of the same donors, supported the conclusions. Excess twin sharing in beta out-of-frame sequences was weaker.

This clonotype was found a few times. Antigen unknown. The V gene lost 3 bases and the J gene lost 7 bases, with 13 bases spanning the gap. Germline V gene data show CDR1 as DFQATT and CDR2 as SNEGSKA (reference sequence). The CDR3 has 13 residues. No donor was unhealthy or non-Caucasian. With template switching, a universal primer site was added, and the cDNA carried unique molecular identifiers. TCRdb reanalysed the 5' RACE reads using MiXCR and keeps one entry per CDR3 protein. Of roughly 290,000 distinct CDR3 sequences in the sample, about 8.3% were seen once. This same sample was also taken into another study, of yellow fever vaccine responses in identical twins.

Sequenced input: memory (CD45RO+) T cells sorted from blood. This chain connects TRBV20-1 to TRBJ2-1, with D uncertain. The sequence came from a woman aged 18-29 years in good health. The DNA of the CDR3 is TGCAGTGCTAGCCCTGGGGTGGAGAATGAGCAGTTCTTC. This translates into CSASPGVENEQFF.